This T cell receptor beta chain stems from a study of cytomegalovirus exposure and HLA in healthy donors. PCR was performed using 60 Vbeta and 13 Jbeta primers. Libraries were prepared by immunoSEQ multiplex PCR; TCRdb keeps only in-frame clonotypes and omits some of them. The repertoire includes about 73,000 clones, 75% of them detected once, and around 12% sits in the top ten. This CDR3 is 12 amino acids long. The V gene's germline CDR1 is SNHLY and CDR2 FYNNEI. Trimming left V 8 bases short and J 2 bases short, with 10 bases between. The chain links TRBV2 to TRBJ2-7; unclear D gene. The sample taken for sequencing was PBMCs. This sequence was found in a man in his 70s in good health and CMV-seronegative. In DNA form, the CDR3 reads TGTGCCAGCGACTCCGAGACCTACGAGCAGTACTTC. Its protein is CASDSETYEQYF.